These 4 T cell receptor beta chains were sequenced from one sample in a study of T cell responses to AZD1222 COVID-19 vaccine. TCRdb's table, derived via immunoSEQ multiplex PCR, lists solely in-frame clones and lacks some. Among more than 75,000 clones listed, 88% were seen once. This specimen consisted of peripheral blood, obtained 28 days after the second AZD1222 dose. All receptors come from an adult who received the AZD1222 COVID-19 vaccine.

The chain links TRBV5-5 to TRBJ1-5; D is ambiguous. Germline V CDR1 and CDR2: SGHKS, YYEKEE (reference sequence). V shed 4 bases and J shed 2 bases, with 16 bases lying between them. The CDR3 is made up of 16 amino acids. The chain's CDR3 is CASSRRQEMGNQPQHF. Here the CDR3 DNA reads TGTGCCAGCAGCCGGAGGCAGGAGATGGGCAATCAGCCCCAGCATTTT.

This clone was observed a single time. The rearrangement uses TRBV7-2 and TRBJ2-4; TRBD2 might be the D (5 bases). The CDR3 spans 13 residues. V was clipped by 1 base and J by 5 bases, with 6 bases between them. Germline V CDR1 and CDR2: SGHTA, FQGNSA. The CDR3 spells CASSLELENIQYF. The CDR3 DNA sequence: TGTGCCAGCAGCTTAGAACTAGAAAACATTCAGTACTTC.

The rearrangement joins TRBV7-2 to TRBJ2-2, with D unclear. The CDR3 has 16 residues. Germline V gene data show CDR1 as SGHTA and CDR2 as FQGNSA. Trimming took 1 base from V and 7 from J, leaving 16 bases between them. The CDR3 reads CASSLVPSPPGGELFF. In DNA, the CDR3 is TGTGCCAGCAGCTTAGTCCCTAGTCCTCCAGGCGGGGAGCTGTTTTTT.

The V gene is TRBV6-5, the J gene TRBJ1-1; D is unresolved. There are 13 residues in the CDR3. Germline assignment: CDR1 MNHEY and CDR2 SVGAGI. Between the trimmed V and J ends, which lost 5 bases and 1 base, there was a span of 8 bases. The CDR3 spells CASSRGPNTEAFF. CDR3 DNA: TGTGCCAGCAGTAGAGGACCGAACACTGAAGCTTTCTTT.